The TCR beta chain under discussion was sequenced for a study of vaccination and CD4 T cells after COVID-19. V was clipped by 3 bases and J by 1 base, with 7 bases between them. Germline CDR1 SNHLY, CDR2 FYNNEI. The CDR3 length is 14 residues. For this clonotype: Its antigen remains unknown.

The treatment denotes: approximately 10-day PBMC culture with coronavirus spike peptide pools or control peptides (ViraFEST assay). An Oncomine TCR Beta short-read assay was used to sequence the DNA from cultured CD4+ T cells. MiXCR was run by TCRdb on the PCR reads, yielding one entry per CDR3 protein. The sample contains over 15,000 distinct CDR3 sequences, around three quarters of which appear only once. Sequencing input: CD4+ T cells from blood, cultured in vitro. This TCR was sampled from a human donor who had recovered from COVID-19. The V and J genes are TRBV2 and TRBJ1-5; D gene ambiguous. The CDR3 nucleotides read TGTGCCAGCAGTGATGGCATCAGCAATCAGCCCCAGCATTTT. As protein: CASSDGISNQPQHF.